These 19 T cell receptor beta chains originate from one sample sequenced in a study of cytomegalovirus exposure and HLA in healthy donors. Only in-frame clones appear in the TCRdb table, and some are missing; sequencing was by immunoSEQ multiplex PCR. The sample yields about 170,000 clones, about 90% seen once. Sample: PBMCs. Source of these receptors: a woman under 40 in good health and CMV-seronegative.

The chain uses TRBV9 and TRBJ2-7; a possible D gene is TRBD1 (6 bases). The CDR3 has 13 residues. Trimming took off 4 bases at V and 11 bases at J, with 19 bases between the two ends. CDR1 SGDLS and CDR2 YYNGEE come from the germline V gene. Here the CDR3 DNA reads TGTGCCAGCAGCCCTAACTCACAGGGCTTTGAGTACTTC. Encoded protein: CASSPNSQGFEYF.

The chain is built from TRBV18 and TRBJ1-2; D uncertain. CDR1 KGHSH and CDR2 LQKENI come from the germline V gene. The CDR3 is 12 residues long. Deletions cut 3 bases from V and 4 bases from J, with 6 bases between. The CDR3 DNA sequence: TGTGCCAGCTCACCCGATTCCTATGGCTACACCTTC. Its protein product is CASSPDSYGYTF.

This sequence joins TRBV4-3 and TRBJ2-1; 8 positions agree with TRBD1. The CDR3 spans 16 residues. V shed 0 bases, J shed 5 bases, and the junction held 6 bases outside the gene matches. Looked up from germline, CDR1 is LGHNA and CDR2 is YSLEER. The DNA of the CDR3 is TGCGCCAGCAGCCAAGATGTCGGGACAGGCAACAATGAGCAGTTCTTC. Its translation is CASSQDVGTGNNEQFF.

The V gene is TRBV7-8, the J gene TRBJ1-5; D not certain. Germline CDR1 and CDR2: SGHVS and FQNEAQ. V shed 5 bases and J shed 2 bases, with 16 bases lying between them. The CDR3 totals 16 residues. The CDR3 protein is CASSAQSGFGNQPQHF. Here the CDR3 DNA reads TGTGCCAGCAGCGCTCAATCCGGGTTTGGCAATCAGCCCCAGCATTTT. Combining the CDR3 with reference TRBV7-8 and TRBJ1-5 gives the whole variable domain GAGVSQSPRYKVAKRGQDVALRCDPISGHVSLFWYQQALGQGPEFLTYFQNEAQLDKSGLPSDRFFAERPEGSVSTLKIQRTQQEDSAVYLCASSAQSGFGNQPQHFGDGTRLSIL.

The chain couples TRBV4-3 to TRBJ1-3, with 10 bases fitting TRBD1. The CDR3 spans 17 residues. CDR1 and CDR2 from the germline V gene are LGHNA and YSLEER. Germline trimming cut 0 bases from V and 2 bases from J; bases unmatched to any gene: 4. The CDR3 DNA follows: TGCGCCAGCAGCCAAGATGGGGGGACAGGGGCTGGAAACACCATATATTTT. It translates to CASSQDGGTGAGNTIYF.

V and J are TRBV29-1 and TRBJ2-2; no clear D. This CDR3 has 12 amino acids. Trimming shortened V by 7 bases and J by 3 bases, and 9 bases separated the two germline ends. Germline values: CDR1 SQVTM, CDR2 ANQGSEA. CDR3 residues: CSATGHTGELFF. The CDR3 DNA reads as TGCAGCGCCACTGGACACACCGGGGAGCTGTTTTTT.

This clone was detected once. V is TRBV18 and J is TRBJ1-1; D call uncertain. There are 15 residues in the CDR3. Trimming took off 6 bases at V and 3 bases at J, with 17 bases between the two ends. CDR1 is KGHSH and CDR2 is LQKENI in the germline V gene. The CDR3 sequence: CASSREPDAYTEAFF. The CDR3 region has the DNA TGTGCCAGCTCGAGGGAACCAGACGCATACACTGAAGCTTTCTTT.

This chain connects TRBV21-1 to TRBJ1-2; the table's D gene call, TRBD1, was not cross checked with the DNA. TRBV21-1 is an annotated pseudogene. CDR3 length equals 15 residues. The CDR3 nucleotides read TGTGCCAGCAGCAAGGCGCCAGGGCTACGGAATGGCTACACCTTC. Amino acids: CASSKAPGLRNGYTF.

The chain has TRBV6-6 and TRBJ2-7; D ambiguous. The germline V gene has CDR1 MNHNY and CDR2 SVGAGI (reference sequence). The CDR3 is 11 amino acids. Trimming left V 5 bases short and J 4 bases short, with 6 bases between. Written as DNA, the CDR3 is TGTGCCAGCAGTACCCTGTACGAGCAGTACTTC. Protein: CASSTLYEQYF.

CDR3 loop: CASSQVSLAGGQTGTDTQYF. In DNA form, the CDR3 reads TGCGCCAGCAGCCAAGTGTCACTAGCGGGGGGGCAGACGGGCACAGATACGCAGTATTTT. The rearrangement links TRBV4-3 to TRBJ2-3; 13 bases line up with TRBD2. J gave up 1 base and V 1 base, and 11 bases lay outside the gene matches. Germline assignment: CDR1 LGHNA and CDR2 YSLEER. The CDR3 is 20 residues long.

V and J are TRBV27 and TRBJ2-7; no definite D call. Germline CDR1 reads MNHEY; CDR2 reads SMNVEV (reference sequence). The CDR3 spans 11 residues. V was clipped by 7 bases and J by 5 bases, with 9 bases between them. The CDR3 DNA reads TGTGCCAGCACTTTTATGAACGAGCAGTACTTC. It yields the protein CASTFMNEQYF.

The chain employs TRBV15 and TRBJ2-1; 9 bases match TRBD2. V lost 5 bases to trimming and J lost 16 bases; unmatched junction nucleotides: 18. The CDR3 contains 15 residues. Germline V lookup: CDR1 LNHNV, CDR2 YYDKDF (reference sequence). The CDR3 here is CATSSTSPGLAPIFF. DNA for the CDR3: TGTGCCACCAGCTCCACAAGCCCGGGACTAGCTCCCATTTTCTTC.

Here the CDR3 reads CASSPGTETYGYTF. CDR3 DNA sequence: TGCGCCAGCAGCCCGGGAACGGAAACCTATGGCTACACCTTC. The chain uses TRBV4-3 and TRBJ1-2; D is ambiguous. Germline-derived CDR1 and CDR2 are LGHNA and YSLEER. Trimming pared 4 bases from V and 4 bases from J, leaving 13 bases between. CDR3 length: 14 residues.

This clone showed up just once. V gene TRBV27 combines with J gene TRBJ2-1, with 7 bases fitting TRBD1. The CDR3 is 17 residues long. After removal of 6 bases from V and 1 base from J, the junction contained 12 bases not matched to a gene. Per germline, CDR1 MNHEY and CDR2 SMNVEV (reference sequence). CDR3 nucleotide sequence: TGTGCCAGCAGCTCCACCCTGAGGGGGCCGTCCTACAATGAGCAGTTCTTC. Its translation: CASSSTLRGPSYNEQFF.

The gene calls are TRBV19 and TRBJ1-2; D ambiguous. The length of the CDR3 is 15 residues. The V end was cut by 6 bases, the J end by 0 bases, with 14 bases between. Per the germline V gene, CDR1 is LNHDA and CDR2 is SQIVND (reference sequence). The CDR3 sequence: CASRHVGTSNYGYTF. CDR3 nucleotides: TGTGCCAGTAGGCATGTGGGTACCTCTAACTATGGCTACACCTTC. Variable domain in full (rest from reference TRBV19 and TRBJ1-2): DGGITQSPKYLFRKEGQNVTLSCEQNLNHDAMYWYRQDPGQGLRLIYYSQIVNDFQKGDIAEGYSVSREKKESFPLTVTSAQKNPTAFYLCASRHVGTSNYGYTFGSGTRLTVV.

The chain has TRBV7-2 and TRBJ2-1; D gene unclear. Trimming left V 1 base short and J 5 bases short, with 6 bases between. Germline-derived CDR1 and CDR2 are SGHTA and FQGNSA. The CDR3 runs to 13 residues. The CDR3 bases are TGTGCCAGCAGCTTAGGGCAGCACAATGAGCAGTTCTTC. This codes for CASSLGQHNEQFF.

The chain combines TRBV7-8 with TRBJ1-3; D remains unclear. The CDR3 has 15 amino acids. The V end lost 1 base, the J end lost 4 bases, and 11 bases lay between the germline ends. Germline lookup yields CDR1 SGHVS and CDR2 FQNEAQ. The CDR3 nucleotides read TGTGCCAGCAGCTTAGAGGGATTTAGGGGAAACACCATATATTTT. This codes for CASSLEGFRGNTIYF.

The chain combines TRBV2 with TRBJ2-4; D is ambiguous. In germline, CDR1 is SNHLY, CDR2 FYNNEI. Trimming removed 1 base at V and 7 bases at J, with 17 bases between. The CDR3 is 16 amino acids. CDR3 sequence: CASSEGQWRMGNIQYF. DNA for the CDR3: TGTGCCAGCAGTGAAGGGCAGTGGAGAATGGGGAACATTCAGTACTTC.

This clone was observed a handful of times. The CDR3: CASSSGTPTISYTF. The CDR3 bases are TGTGCCAGCAGCTCCGGGACACCCACTATTTCCTACACCTTC. The chain carries TRBV6-5 and TRBJ1-2, with D tentatively TRBD1 (6 bases). Trimming pared 6 bases from V and 10 bases from J, leaving 21 bases between. Germline-derived CDR1 and CDR2 are MNHEY and SVGAGI. This CDR3 comprises 14 residues.